Listed below are T cell receptor beta chains from one sample, sequenced in a study of blood T cell repertoires in COVID-19. Here immunoSEQ multiplex PCR was the method, and the copy in TCRdb shows in-frame clones only, minus some. The sample has about 28,000 clones; roughly 87% are singletons. Sequencing was performed on peripheral blood. Receptor source: a human donor in a cohort sampled during active COVID-19. The CDR3 runs from the conserved cysteine through the conserved F or W. A D gene is named only where the DNA matches it firmly. Clone sizes are given selectively: once, few, many, or a class where the clone is expanded.

v_gene	abundance	j_gene	d_gene	CDR3nt	CDR3aa
TRBV11-2	-	TRBJ2-2	TRBD1	TGTGCCAGCAGCCCACAGGGGGCGCTTAGCGGGGAGCTGTTTTTT	CASSPQGALSGELFF
TRBV2	-	TRBJ1-2	-	TGTGCCAGCTACCTCACCTCCCACAGGGCCCGGGTGGATGGCTACACCTTC	CASYLTSHRARVDGYTF
TRBV30	few	TRBJ1-5	-	TGTGCCTGGAGATCCCAGGGTGGCAATCAGCCCCAGCATTTT	CAWRSQGGNQPQHF
TRBV19	-	TRBJ1-1	TRBD1	TGTGCCAGTAGTATAGGGGGACAGGGGAGACCTGAAGCTTTCTTT	CASSIGGQGRPEAFF
TRBV4-1	-	TRBJ2-5	-	TGCGCCAGCAGCCAAGAACCCCCTCGAGGGGGTGAGACCCAGTACTTC	CASSQEPPRGGETQYF
TRBV19	-	TRBJ1-1	-	-	CASTSGRGTTEAFF
TRBV14	-	TRBJ2-2	-	TGTGCCACCGGTCCGGGAGTGGGTACCGGGGAGCTGTTTTTT	CATGPGVGTGELFF
TRBV10-1	once	TRBJ2-7	-	TGCGCCAGCAGTGATAACCTAGCAACCTACGAGCAGTACTTC	CASSDNLATYEQYF
TRBV2	-	TRBJ2-2	-	TGTGCCAGCAGTGGCGCAGGGAACACCGGGGAGCTGTTTTTT	CASSGAGNTGELFF
TRBV6-2/TRBV6-3	-	TRBJ2-7	-	TGTGCCAGCAGCCAAGCCCCGAGCTCCTACGAGCAGTACTTC	CASSQAPSSYEQYF
TRBV6-5	-	TRBJ1-1	-	TGTGCCAGCAGCCGACTAGGGGAGAACACTGAAGCTTTCTTT	CASSRLGENTEAFF
TRBV6-5	-	TRBJ1-2	TRBD1	TGTGCCAGCAGCCGACAGGGAGCACCCTATGGCTACACCTTC	CASSRQGAPYGYTF
TRBV5-4	-	TRBJ2-2	-	TGTGCCAGCAGCTTGGATCCCGGGGTCGGGGAGCTGTTTTTT	CASSLDPGVGELFF
TRBV3-1/TRBV3-2	-	TRBJ1-1	TRBD1	TGTGCCAGCAGCGGCAGGGGGCTTGGAGCTTTCTTT	CASSGRGLGAFF
TRBV11-2	-	TRBJ1-1	TRBD1	TGTGCCAGCAGCTTTGACAGGGCGAACACTGAAGCTTTCTTT	CASSFDRANTEAFF
TRBV7-9	once	TRBJ2-3	TRBD2	TGTGCCAGCAGCTCCCAGCGGGGGGGCACAGATACGCAGTATTTT	CASSSQRGGTDTQYF
TRBV9	once	TRBJ1-2	-	TGTGCCAGCAGCTTAACCGGGACACCTAACTATGGCTACACCTTC	CASSLTGTPNYGYTF
TRBV15	-	TRBJ2-7	-	TGTGCCACCAGCAGTAGACTACCAGCCTCAAACTACGAGCAGTACTTC	CATSSRLPASNYEQYF
TRBV5-1	-	TRBJ1-1	-	TGCGCCAGCAGCTTGGAGGGGCCGAACACTGAAGCTTTCTTT	CASSLEGPNTEAFF
TRBV19	-	TRBJ1-5	-	TGTGCCAGTAGTACCCAGGGTGGAAATCAGCCCCAGCATTTT	CASSTQGGNQPQHF
TRBV4-1	-	TRBJ1-2	TRBD1	TGCGCCAGCAGCCAGGACGGACAGGGACTCTATGGCTACACCTTC	CASSQDGQGLYGYTF
TRBV27	-	TRBJ2-1	-	TGTGCCAGCAGTTCGGCAGAGGTTAAGTACAATGAGCAGTTCTTC	CASSSAEVKYNEQFF
TRBV29-1	-	TRBJ2-7	-	TGCAGCGTTTACACTGGGCCGGTCGACGAGCAGTACTTC	CSVYTGPVDEQYF
TRBV18	-	TRBJ1-3	-	TGTGCCAGCTCACCACCGTCGGCTGGAAACACCATATATTTT	CASSPPSAGNTIYF
TRBV14	once	TRBJ2-7	-	TGTGCCAGCAGCCAAACGCGGGAACCGGGACGGAAATCCTTC	CASSQTREPGRKSF
TRBV5-6	-	TRBJ1-1	TRBD1	TGTGCCAGCAGCACCCGGGACAGGGCTTTCTTT	CASSTRDRAFF
TRBV4-1	-	TRBJ2-7	TRBD2	TGCGCCAGCAGCCAAGCGCCAGCGGGAGTTAAATCCTACGAGCAGTACTTC	CASSQAPAGVKSYEQYF
TRBV19	-	TRBJ1-3	TRBD1	TGTGCCAGTAGTACGGGTGACAGGGAAGCCTCTGGAAACACCATATATTTT	CASSTGDREASGNTIYF
TRBV7-9	-	TRBJ1-2	TRBD1	TGTGCCAGCAGCTCCCCCTGGGGACAGTCGGGAGATGGCTACACCTTC	CASSSPWGQSGDGYTF
TRBV11-2	-	TRBJ2-2	-	TGTGCCAGCAGCTTAACCAACGGAGGGAACACCGGGGAGCTGTTTTTT	CASSLTNGGNTGELFF
TRBV7-8	once	TRBJ2-7	TRBD1	TGTGCCAGCAACACCAGGACAGGGACCTACGAGCAGTACTTC	CASNTRTGTYEQYF
TRBV7-2	-	TRBJ2-5	-	TGTGCCAGCAGCTTCGCCGGGGAGACCCAGTACTTC	CASSFAGETQYF
TRBV13	-	TRBJ1-2	TRBD1	TGTGCCAGCAGCCCACGCCAAGGACAGGGGGGTTATGGCTACACCTTC	CASSPRQGQGGYGYTF
TRBV27	-	TRBJ1-1	TRBD1	TGTGCCAGCAGTACCAGGACAGGGGTTTTGAACACTGAAGCTTTCTTT	CASSTRTGVLNTEAFF